The source of this T cell receptor (beta chain) is a study of T cell changes during pregnancy in multiple sclerosis. Assay: immunoSEQ multiplex PCR; the TCRdb copy retains only in-frame clones and omits some. The table shows about 28,000 clones, with approximately 90% occurring only once. V was shortened by 7 bases and J by 4 bases, with 6 bases between the two germline ends. This CDR3 has 11 residues. Per germline, CDR1 MNHEY and CDR2 SMNVEV (reference sequence). The source material was CD4+ T cells from peripheral blood mononuclear cells, sampled in the first trimester of pregnancy. The chain joins TRBV27 to TRBJ2-3; a weak D match, TRBD2 (5 bases). The receptor's source is a female donor in good health, enrolled as a control in a pregnancy study. CDR3 residues: CASTRADTQYF. DNA of the CDR3: TGTGCCAGCACGAGGGCAGATACGCAGTATTTT.